Below are 23 T cell receptor beta chains sequenced from a single sample in a study of cytomegalovirus exposure and HLA in healthy donors. Assay used: immunoSEQ multiplex PCR; TCRdb lists only in-frame clones, some missing. The sample consists of about 260,000 clones, around 90% of them appearing once. Sequenced: PBMCs. These receptor sequences come from a woman aged 25-40 years in good health and CMV-seronegative.

This clone was detected a few times. This chain joins TRBV6-6 and TRBJ2-5, with D maybe TRBD2 (6 bases). This CDR3 contains 13 residues. Trimming left V 4 bases short and J 4 bases short, with 10 bases between. Germline lookup yields CDR1 MNHNY and CDR2 SVGAGI (reference sequence). This chain's CDR3 is CASSLGGGETQYF. CDR3 bases: TGTGCCAGCAGTTTGGGAGGCGGAGAGACCCAGTACTTC.

There are a few counts of this clone. V and J are TRBV6-5 and TRBJ1-1; D may be TRBD1 (6 bases). The germline CDR1 and CDR2 sequences are MNHEY and SVGAGI. This CDR3 is 14 amino acids long. The ends were cut back, 1 base at V and 4 bases at J, with 10 bases in the middle. The CDR3 DNA reads TGTGCCAGCAGTTACTACAGGGACCGCACTGAAGCTTTCTTT. It codes for CASSYYRDRTEAFF.

The count of this clone is one. The gene calls are TRBV7-2 and TRBJ2-3; 9 nucleotides agree with TRBD2. This CDR3 region has 17 residues. V shed 1 base, J shed 6 bases, and the junction held 11 bases outside the gene matches. The germline V gene encodes CDR1 SGHTA and CDR2 FQGNSA. In DNA, the CDR3 is TGTGCCAGCAGCTTAGTTGGACTAGCGATCGTAACGGATACGCAGTATTTT. Protein sequence: CASSLVGLAIVTDTQYF. The full variable domain, completed using reference TRBV7-2 and TRBJ2-3, is GAGVSQSPSNKVTEKGKDVELRCDPISGHTALYWYRQSLGQGLEFLIYFQGNSAPDKSGLPSDRFSAERTGGSVSTLTIQRTQQEDSAVYLCASSLVGLAIVTDTQYFGPGTRLTVL.

The J gene is TRBJ2-2, the V gene TRBV5-6, with D perhaps matching TRBD2 (5 bases). The CDR3 runs to 14 residues. The germline V gene has CDR1 SGHDT and CDR2 YYEEEE. Deletions cut 4 bases from V and 6 bases from J, with 13 bases between. As DNA, the CDR3 is TGTGCCAGCAGCACGGGATCCAGTGCCGGGGAGCTGTTTTTT. Its protein is CASSTGSSAGELFF.

The chain carries TRBV19 and TRBJ2-7, with TRBD2 matching 10 bases. This CDR3 has 16 amino acids. Germline V lookup: CDR1 LNHDA, CDR2 SQIVND (reference sequence). V shed 5 bases, J shed 2 bases, and the junction held 9 bases outside the gene matches. CDR3 sequence: CASSPSGLAPTYEQYF. In DNA form, the CDR3 reads TGTGCCAGTAGTCCCTCGGGACTAGCGCCCACCTACGAGCAGTACTTC.

V and J are TRBV27 and TRBJ2-2; D is unresolved. Per germline, CDR1 MNHEY and CDR2 SMNVEV (reference sequence). CDR3 length equals 18 residues. V was pared by 4 bases and J by 1 base, with 19 bases between. DNA for the CDR3: TGTGCCAGCAGTTCCCCCAGCATCCGGGCCCTGAACACCGGGGAGCTGTTTTTT. It yields the protein CASSSPSIRALNTGELFF.

The chain links TRBV6-1 to TRBJ2-2, with TRBD1 identical over 8 bases. Looked up from germline, CDR1 is MNHNS and CDR2 is SASEGT. The trim removed 8 bases at V and 2 bases at J, leaving 7 bases unmatched. The CDR3 covers 15 residues. The CDR3 coding sequence is TGTGCCAGCCGTCCGGGACAGGCTAACACCGGGGAGCTGTTTTTT. Translation: CASRPGQANTGELFF.

The J gene is TRBJ2-5, the V gene TRBV28, with 10 bases matching TRBD2. This CDR3 spans 15 amino acids. Germline assignment: CDR1 MDHEN and CDR2 SYDVKM. J gave up 4 bases and V 5 bases, and 7 bases lay outside the gene matches. CDR3 loop: CASSLSGRALETQYF. The CDR3 DNA follows: TGTGCCAGCAGTCTAAGCGGGAGGGCCCTAGAGACCCAGTACTTC. The complete variable domain, with remaining parts taken from reference TRBV28 and TRBJ2-5, reads DVKVTQSSRYLVKRTGEKVFLECVQDMDHENMFWYRQDPGLGLRLIYFSYDVKMKEKGDIPEGYSVSREKKERFSLILESASTNQTSMYLCASSLSGRALETQYFGPGTRLLVL.

The chain carries TRBV30 and TRBJ2-7; D unresolved. The CDR3 is 12 amino acids. CDR1 and CDR2 from the germline V gene are GTSNPN and SVGIG (reference sequence). V dropped 3 bases and J dropped 3 bases, with 9 bases sitting between them. In nucleotides, the CDR3 is TGTGCCTGGAGGACGGTCCGCTACGAGCAGTACTTC. This codes for CAWRTVRYEQYF.

V is TRBV4-1 and J is TRBJ1-4; no clear D gene. The CDR3 runs to 12 residues. V shed 0 bases and J shed 8 bases, with 4 bases lying between them. Germline V gene data show CDR1 as MGHRA and CDR2 as YSYEKL. The CDR3 region has the DNA TGCGCCAGCAGCCAAGACGAAGAAAAACTGTTTTTT. Translating gives CASSQDEEKLFF.

The rearrangement uses TRBV9 and TRBJ2-7; 10 bases match TRBD2. The CDR3 length is 15 residues. CDR1 and CDR2 from the germline V gene are SGDLS and YYNGEE. With 4 bases clipped from V and 0 bases from J, the junction kept 4 bases outside the gene matches. The CDR3 DNA is TGTGCCAGCAGCCCTAGCGGGAGAGTCTCCTACGAGCAGTACTTC. Amino acid sequence: CASSPSGRVSYEQYF. The complete variable domain, with remaining parts taken from reference TRBV9 and TRBJ2-7, reads DSGVTQTPKHLITATGQRVTLRCSPRSGDLSVYWYQQSLDQGLQFLIQYYNGEERAKGNILERFSAQQFPDLHSELNLSSLELGDSALYFCASSPSGRVSYEQYFGPGTRLTVT.

J is TRBJ2-2 and V is TRBV4-1; TRBD2 agrees at 9 bases. From germline, CDR1 is MGHRA and CDR2 YSYEKL. After removal of 0 bases from V and 5 bases from J, the junction contained 4 bases not matched to a gene. The CDR3 extends over 16 amino acids. The CDR3 coding sequence is TGCGCCAGCAGCCAAGACGGTCTAGCGGGGACCGGGGAGCTGTTTTTT. This gives the protein CASSQDGLAGTGELFF.

The rearrangement joins TRBV30 to TRBJ1-1, with D tentatively TRBD1 (5 bases). Germline V gene sequence: CDR1 GTSNPN, CDR2 SVGIG (reference sequence). V shed 4 bases and J shed 9 bases, with 18 bases lying between them. This CDR3 region has 13 residues. The CDR3 region has the DNA TGTGCCTGGACCTTCGCGGGGGGTCGGAAAGCTTTCTTT. Translation: CAWTFAGGRKAFF.

This chain joins TRBV7-3 and TRBJ2-1; TRBD1 matches 9 bases. Germline CDR1 is SGHTA and CDR2 is FQGTGA. This CDR3 is 14 amino acids long. The trim removed 4 bases at V and 4 bases at J, leaving 2 bases unmatched. The DNA for the CDR3 is TGTGCCAGCAGCTCGGGACAGGGATACAATGAGCAGTTCTTC. Amino acid sequence: CASSSGQGYNEQFF.

As DNA, the CDR3 is TGTGCCAGCAGTTTATCCGGCCAAGAGCAGTTCTTC. Protein product: CASSLSGQEQFF. This chain connects TRBV27 to TRBJ2-1, with no clear D. This CDR3 has 12 residues. Germline CDR1 reads MNHEY; CDR2 reads SMNVEV (reference sequence). The V end was cut by 0 bases, the J end by 10 bases, with 7 bases between.

V and J are TRBV20-1 and TRBJ2-3; possible D gene TRBD2, 5 bases. V was clipped by 5 bases and J by 14 bases, with 11 bases between them. Germline V gives CDR1 DFQATT, CDR2 SNEGSKA (reference sequence). The CDR3 has 9 residues. CDR3 region: CSAPTSGYF. CDR3 sequence (DNA): TGCAGTGCTCCAACGAGCGGGTATTTT.

The chain links TRBV11-2 to TRBJ2-7, with a tentative D call TRBD1 (5 bases). V shed 1 base and J shed 9 bases, with 16 bases lying between them. Per the germline V gene, CDR1 is SGHAT and CDR2 is FQNNGV. This CDR3 comprises 14 residues. The CDR3 here is CASSLVGQGLGQYF. The DNA of the CDR3 is TGTGCCAGCAGCTTAGTAGGGCAGGGCCTAGGGCAGTACTTC.

The rearrangement links TRBV29-1 to TRBJ2-5; 10 bases are shared with TRBD2. V trimming: 6 bases; J trimming: 0 bases; junction bases outside the gene matches: 1. CDR1 and CDR2 from the germline V gene are SQVTM and ANQGSEA. CDR3 length: 13 amino acids. The chain's CDR3 is CSVGLANQETQYF. The CDR3 DNA follows: TGCAGCGTGGGACTAGCGAACCAAGAGACCCAGTACTTC. The full variable domain, rest sourced from reference TRBV29-1 and TRBJ2-5, is SAVISQKPSRDICQRGTSLTIQCQVDSQVTMMFWYRQQPGQSLTLIATANQGSEATYESGFVIDKFPISRPNLTFSTLTVSNMSPEDSSIYLCSVGLANQETQYFGPGTRLLVL.

The V gene is TRBV28, the J gene TRBJ2-7; TRBD1 matches at 8 bases. The CDR3 totals 14 residues. Germline loops: CDR1 MDHEN, CDR2 SYDVKM. V shed 6 bases, J shed 5 bases, and the junction held 9 bases outside the gene matches. Written as DNA, the CDR3 is TGTGCCAGCAGGGGGACAGGTCCGAAAAACGAGCAGTACTTC. Its protein is CASRGTGPKNEQYF.

The chain joins TRBV7-2 to TRBJ2-1, with 15 bases matching TRBD2. CDR1 and CDR2 from the germline V gene are SGHTA and FQGNSA. The CDR3 consists of 16 residues. V shed 4 bases and J 9 bases; nucleotides not matched to a gene: 7. CDR3 sequence: CASSSGLAGGRIEQFF. Here the CDR3 DNA reads TGTGCCAGCAGCTCGGGACTAGCGGGAGGTAGGATTGAGCAGTTCTTC.

The table lists this clone with many counts. The chain carries TRBV5-1 and TRBJ2-7; 8 bases are shared with TRBD1. Germline V gene data show CDR1 as SGHRS and CDR2 as YFSETQ. V lost 5 bases and J lost 6; bases outside the gene matches: 4. The length of the CDR3 is 12 residues. The CDR3 spells CASRRTGFEQYF. CDR3 nucleotide sequence: TGCGCCAGCAGACGGACAGGGTTCGAGCAGTACTTC.

The chain has TRBV5-1 and TRBJ2-3; TRBD2 aligns across 7 bases. Trimming at V came to 6 bases and at J to 4 bases, leaving 5 bases not matched to a gene. The CDR3 is 13 amino acids. Germline-derived CDR1 and CDR2 are SGHRS and YFSETQ. The CDR3 spells CASMREQADTQYF. CDR3 DNA: TGCGCCAGCATGCGGGAGCAAGCAGATACGCAGTATTTT.

The rearrangement joins TRBV27 to TRBJ2-5; the D gene is possibly TRBD1 (6 bases). The germline gives CDR1 MNHEY, CDR2 SMNVEV (reference sequence). CDR3 length: 13 amino acids. V lost 6 bases, J lost 1 base, and 9 bases lay in between. CDR3 DNA: TGTGCCAGCAGAAGAGGGGGCCAAGAGACCCAGTACTTC. It translates to CASRRGGQETQYF.